Below are 30 T cell receptor beta chains sequenced from a single sample in a study of STAT5B mutations in CD4+ large granular lymphocyte leukemia. Clones were read by immunoSEQ multiplex PCR, and TCRdb kept only the in-frame ones, dropping some. The sample includes 30,000 to 40,000 clones, about 80% of them seen just once. Sequenced material: CD4+ T cells from blood buffy coats. All receptors come from a human donor in good health.

Details on this clone: One end of the junction is discordant with germline, which a read error may explain. The chain is built from TRBV10-3 and TRBJ2-3, with 14 bases lining up with TRBD2. The CDR3 consists of 12 residues. Germline V gene lookup returns CDR1 ENHRY and CDR2 SYGVKD. CDR3 bases: TGTGCCACCGGGACTAGCGGGGGCGTAATGGTTTTT. Translated, it gives CATGTSGGVMVF.

The V gene is TRBV6-5, the J gene TRBJ1-6; D remains ambiguous. CDR1 is MNHEY and CDR2 is SVGAGI in the germline V gene. The CDR3 consists of 12 residues. V was pared by 8 bases and J by 7 bases, with 9 bases between. CDR3 in amino acids: CASCDQNSPLHF. The DNA for the CDR3 is TGTGCCAGCTGTGATCAGAATTCACCCCTCCACTTT.

The sample holds one count of this clone. V usage is TRBV27 and J usage is TRBJ2-4, with D perhaps given as TRBD1 or TRBD2 (7 bases each). Trimming removed 6 bases at V and 7 bases at J, with 25 bases between. The CDR3 is 17 residues long. Per the germline V gene, CDR1 is MNHEY and CDR2 is SMNVEV (reference sequence). CDR3 DNA: TGTGCCAGCAGCCGACAGGGCGGAGGGGGGGGCGGGAACATTCAGTACTTC. This codes for CASSRQGGGGGGNIQYF.

A few counts support this clone. The rearrangement uses TRBV2 and TRBJ1-6; D is possibly TRBD1 (5 bases). Per germline, CDR1 SNHLY and CDR2 FYNNEI. This CDR3 is built from 14 residues. The V end was cut by 8 bases, the J end by 6 bases, with 14 bases between. Here the CDR3 DNA reads TGTGCCAGCCAGAAGACAGTTTCTAATTCACCCCTCCACTTT. Translated: CASQKTVSNSPLHF.

The J gene is TRBJ2-6, the V gene TRBV6-1; no definite D call. The CDR3 runs to 17 residues. The germline CDR1 and CDR2 sequences are MNHNS and SASEGT. Trimming cost V 3 bases and J 0 bases, with 12 bases left between them. CDR3 protein: CASSERQSASGANVLTF. For the CDR3, the DNA is TGTGCCAGCAGTGAGCGGCAGTCCGCCTCTGGGGCCAACGTCCTGACTTTC.

This clone turned up a few times. The chain combines TRBV6-5 with TRBJ1-5, with 7 bases identical to TRBD1. This CDR3 spans 14 amino acids. V gave up 2 bases and J gave up 2 bases; unmatched junction bases: 0. Germline CDR1 and CDR2: MNHEY and SVGAGI. CDR3 in DNA: TGTGCCAGCAGTTACGGACAGGGCAATCAGCCCCAGCATTTT. This translates into CASSYGQGNQPQHF.

The chain joins TRBV7-9 to TRBJ1-5; 7 positions agree with TRBD1. V was pared by 1 base and J by 1 base, with 7 bases of the junction left unmatched. Per germline, CDR1 SEHNR and CDR2 FQNEAQ (reference sequence). This CDR3 contains 17 residues. CDR3 nucleotides: TGTGCCAGCAGCTTAGTGCCCAGGGGGGAAAGCAATCAGCCCCAGCATTTT. This codes for CASSLVPRGESNQPQHF.

This sequence joins TRBV7-8 and TRBJ2-7; possible D gene TRBD1, 7 bases. V dropped 3 bases and J dropped 2 bases, with 11 bases sitting between them. The CDR3 is 14 amino acids. Germline V gene data show CDR1 as SGHVS and CDR2 as FQNEAQ. The CDR3 coding sequence is TGTGCCAGCAGCTTTCCAGGGGGGACCTACGAGCAGTACTTC. Its protein is CASSFPGGTYEQYF.

The chain couples TRBV5-1 to TRBJ2-6, with D possibly being TRBD1 (5 bases). V was clipped by 0 bases and J by 0 bases, with 7 bases between them. The CDR3 is 16 residues long. The V gene's germline CDR1 is SGHRS and CDR2 YFSETQ. Here the CDR3 reads CASSLGQTSGANVLTF. The CDR3 DNA follows: TGCGCCAGCAGCTTGGGACAGACCTCTGGGGCCAACGTCCTGACTTTC.

J is TRBJ2-3 and V is TRBV7-2; 9 positions match TRBD2. Trimming cost V 5 bases and J 4 bases; bases outside gene matches: 10. The CDR3 spans 16 residues. Per the germline V gene, CDR1 is SGHTA and CDR2 is FQGNSA. DNA for the CDR3: TGTGCCAGCAGCCGCCAAGCGGGAGGCTCTCCAGATACGCAGTATTTT. This sequence encodes CASSRQAGGSPDTQYF.

The CDR3 region is CSASGSYEQYF. Here the CDR3 DNA reads TGCAGTGCTAGCGGGTCCTACGAGCAGTACTTC. This chain links TRBV20-1 with TRBJ2-7; no firm D call. Deletions cut 3 bases from V and 1 base from J, with 4 bases between. Germline-derived CDR1 and CDR2 are DFQATT and SNEGSKA (reference sequence). The CDR3 spans 11 residues.

The chain joins TRBV5-1 to TRBJ1-2, with D hard to call. The germline CDR1 and CDR2 sequences are SGHRS and YFSETQ. V lost 4 bases and J 8 bases, leaving 15 bases between the germline ends. The CDR3 has 13 amino acids. The chain's CDR3 is CASSAGSQPGYTF. The CDR3 DNA follows: TGCGCCAGCAGCGCCGGGAGTCAACCCGGCTACACCTTC. Looking up the rest from reference TRBV5-1 and TRBJ1-2 gives the full variable domain: KAGVTQTPRYLIKTRGQQVTLSCSPISGHRSVSWYQQTPGQGLQFLFEYFSETQRNKGNFPGRFSGRQFSNSRSEMNVSTLELGDSALYLCASSAGSQPGYTFGSGTRLTVV.

V usage is TRBV5-1 and J usage is TRBJ2-7; tentative D call: TRBD1 (6 bases). Per germline, CDR1 SGHRS and CDR2 YFSETQ. The V end lost 0 bases, the J end lost 0 bases, and 13 bases lay between the germline ends. This CDR3 spans 16 amino acids. For the CDR3, the DNA is TGCGCCAGCAGCTTGGGGGGGACAAGCAGCTCCTACGAGCAGTACTTC. It encodes CASSLGGTSSSYEQYF.

In its sample, this clone was seen once. The rearrangement uses TRBV7-9 and TRBJ2-5; the D call may be TRBD1 or TRBD2 (5 bases each). Trimming removed 5 bases at V and 1 base at J, with 14 bases between. The length of the CDR3 is 15 residues. Germline V gene lookup returns CDR1 SEHNR and CDR2 FQNEAQ (reference sequence). The CDR3 reads CASSQSQGPQETQYF. The CDR3 region has the DNA TGTGCCAGCAGCCAATCCCAGGGACCCCAAGAGACCCAGTACTTC. Combining the CDR3 with reference TRBV7-9 and TRBJ2-5 gives the whole variable domain DTGVSQNPRHKITKRGQNVTFRCDPISEHNRLYWYRQTLGQGPEFLTYFQNEAQLEKSRLLSDRFSAERPKGSFSTLEIQRTEQGDSAMYLCASSQSQGPQETQYFGPGTRLLVL.

This clone was counted only a few times. The chain uses TRBV9 and TRBJ1-1; no clear D. The CDR3 spans 12 residues. Germline V lookup: CDR1 SGDLS, CDR2 YYNGEE. V lost 0 bases and J lost 4, with 4 bases in between. CDR3 DNA sequence: TGTGCCAGCAGCGTAGCAGGCACTGAAGCTTTCTTT. Translation gives CASSVAGTEAFF.

This rearrangement joins TRBV7-2 to TRBJ1-2, with a tentative D call TRBD1 (5 bases). V was clipped by 5 bases and J by 4 bases, with 11 bases between them. The CDR3 runs 13 residues. Germline lookup yields CDR1 SGHTA and CDR2 FQGNSA. The chain's CDR3 is CASSPGQIYGYTF. Here the CDR3 DNA reads TGTGCCAGCAGCCCTGGACAAATCTATGGCTACACCTTC.

The genes are TRBV4-3 and TRBJ2-7; 8 positions agree with TRBD2. The CDR3 has 20 amino acids. V shed 3 bases, J shed 3 bases, and the junction held 22 bases outside the gene matches. Germline V gives CDR1 LGHNA, CDR2 YSLEER. In DNA, the CDR3 is TGCGCCAGCAGCCAGGAGCTCAGAGATAGGAGCGGGGGAAGATACTACGAGCAGTACTTC. Protein sequence: CASSQELRDRSGGRYYEQYF.

The V call is TRBV6-5, the J call TRBJ2-6, with D tentatively TRBD1 (5 bases). V was shortened by 0 bases and J by 4 bases, with 7 bases between the two germline ends. CDR1 is MNHEY and CDR2 is SVGAGI in the germline V gene. CDR3 length: 15 amino acids. CDR3 sequence: CASSYSGAGANVLTF. The CDR3 nucleotides read TGTGCCAGCAGTTACTCAGGGGCAGGGGCCAACGTCCTGACTTTC.

V gene TRBV19 combines with J gene TRBJ1-5; no reliable D call. V was cut by 3 bases and J by 2 bases, with 11 bases left in between. Germline CDR1 is LNHDA and CDR2 is SQIVND (reference sequence). CDR3 size: 15 residues. DNA for the CDR3: TGTGCCAGTAGTATTGATTTAAGGGGCAATCAGCCCCAGCATTTT. Translated, it gives CASSIDLRGNQPQHF.

The chain uses TRBV27 and TRBJ1-2; D remains ambiguous. CDR3 length equals 12 residues. Germline assignment: CDR1 MNHEY and CDR2 SMNVEV (reference sequence). Trimming removed 6 bases at V and 4 bases at J, with 9 bases between. The CDR3 sequence is CASSPLGYGYTF. The CDR3 nucleotides are TGTGCCAGCAGCCCTTTGGGCTATGGCTACACCTTC.

This chain connects TRBV5-1 to TRBJ2-7; the D gene is possibly TRBD2 (6 bases). CDR1 SGHRS and CDR2 YFSETQ come from the germline V gene. The CDR3 loop spans 14 amino acids. V was shortened by 0 bases and J by 2 bases, with 9 bases between the two germline ends. CDR3 in DNA: TGCGCCAGCAGCTTGGCGGGGGTTCCCTACGAGCAGTACTTC. Translating gives CASSLAGVPYEQYF.

V usage is TRBV10-3 and J usage is TRBJ1-5; D not resolved. There are 14 residues in the CDR3. Germline V CDR1 and CDR2: ENHRY, SYGVKD. Trimming left V 6 bases short and J 2 bases short, with 11 bases between. The DNA of the CDR3 is TGTGCCATCAGCGCGGGGTCGGGCAATCAGCCCCAGCATTTT. As protein: CAISAGSGNQPQHF.

The genes are TRBV6-5 and TRBJ1-5, with D possibly being TRBD1 (6 bases). The CDR3 runs to 15 residues. The germline V gene encodes CDR1 MNHEY and CDR2 SVGAGI. The V gene lost 0 bases and the J gene lost 4 bases, with 10 bases spanning the gap. The DNA of the CDR3 is TGTGCCAGCAGTTACTCGCAGGGGACGAATCAGCCCCAGCATTTT. It translates to CASSYSQGTNQPQHF.

This clone was counted between two and nine times. The chain recombines TRBV6-1 with TRBJ1-2; 12 bases are shared with TRBD1. V trimming: 10 bases; J trimming: 0 bases; junction bases outside the gene matches: 3. The CDR3 consists of 14 residues. Looked up from germline, CDR1 is MNHNS and CDR2 is SASEGT. The CDR3 DNA reads as TGTGCCACCGGGACAGGGGGCGCTAACTATGGCTACACCTTC. Its protein is CATGTGGANYGYTF.

This chain joins TRBV5-1 and TRBJ2-2; D gene unclear. The germline gives CDR1 SGHRS, CDR2 YFSETQ. CDR3 length: 14 amino acids. V was pared by 4 bases and J by 9 bases, with 16 bases between. The CDR3 coding sequence is TGCGCCAGCAGCCCGACTGGATTGTACCGGGAGCTGTTTTTT. Its translation: CASSPTGLYRELFF.

This chain joins TRBV9 and TRBJ2-3; tentative D call: TRBD2 (6 bases). This CDR3 region has 15 residues. Per the germline V gene, CDR1 is SGDLS and CDR2 is YYNGEE. V shed 0 bases and J shed 5 bases, with 13 bases lying between them. The CDR3 spells CASSVGAGRLDTQYF. The CDR3 DNA reads as TGTGCCAGCAGCGTAGGTGCGGGACGGTTAGATACGCAGTATTTT. Filled out from reference TRBV9 and TRBJ2-3, the complete variable domain reads DSGVTQTPKHLITATGQRVTLRCSPRSGDLSVYWYQQSLDQGLQFLIQYYNGEERAKGNILERFSAQQFPDLHSELNLSSLELGDSALYFCASSVGAGRLDTQYFGPGTRLTVL.

The chain links TRBV28 to TRBJ2-3; 8 nucleotides align to TRBD1. This CDR3 is 14 amino acids long. Losses at the gene ends were 5 bases for V and 3 bases for J; bases not matched to a gene: 4. Germline loops: CDR1 MDHEN, CDR2 SYDVKM. CDR3 sequence reads: CASSDGQGTDTQYF. The CDR3 coding sequence is TGTGCCAGCAGTGACGGACAGGGAACAGATACGCAGTATTTT.

The chain links TRBV5-6 to TRBJ2-7, with D possibly TRBD2 on 6 matching bases. In germline, CDR1 is SGHDT, CDR2 YYEEEE. This CDR3 has 13 amino acids. V was pared by 0 bases and J by 7 bases, with 11 bases between. The CDR3 sequence is CASSLALGGEQYF. CDR3 nucleotides: TGTGCCAGCAGCTTGGCGCTTGGGGGGGAGCAGTACTTC.

A few counts support this clone. The chain has TRBV2 and TRBJ1-5; D not certain. The CDR3 runs 12 residues. V was trimmed by 5 bases and J by 5 bases, leaving 7 bases between them. Germline CDR1 and CDR2: SNHLY and FYNNEI. This chain's CDR3 is CASSTTHQPQHF. The CDR3 DNA sequence: TGTGCCAGCAGTACGACCCATCAGCCCCAGCATTTT. The whole variable domain, filled in from reference TRBV2 and TRBJ1-5, reads EPEVTQTPSHQVTQMGQEVILRCVPISNHLYFYWYRQILGQKVEFLVSFYNNEISEKSEIFDDQFSVERPDGSNFTLKIRSTKLEDSAMYFCASSTTHQPQHFGDGTRLSIL.

The chain carries TRBV7-6 and TRBJ1-3; D unclear. Germline-derived CDR1 and CDR2 are SGHVS and FNYEAQ. The CDR3 sequence is 18 residues long. Trimming took 2 bases from V and 0 from J, leaving 17 bases between them. The CDR3 region is CASSLMSPAGASGNTIYF. CDR3 nucleotides: TGTGCCAGCAGCTTAATGAGTCCGGCAGGCGCCTCTGGAAACACCATATATTTT. Drawing the rest from reference TRBV7-6 and TRBJ1-3, the complete variable domain is GAGVSQSPRYKVTKRGQDVALRCDPISGHVSLYWYRQALGQGPEFLTYFNYEAQQDKSGLPNDRFSAERPEGSISTLTIQRTEQRDSAMYRCASSLMSPAGASGNTIYFGEGSWLTVV.